This T cell receptor (beta chain) was sequenced in a study of T-cell reconstitution after alpha-beta-depleted transplantation in children. The germline gives CDR1 DFQATT, CDR2 SNEGSKA (reference sequence). The CDR3 spans 15 residues. J was trimmed by 0 bases and V by 6 bases; bases with no gene match: 9. A TCRbeta library incorporating unique molecular identifiers was prepared. TCRdb ran MiXCR on the PCR reads and lists one entry per CDR3 protein. The table lists a few hundred thousand distinct CDR3 sequences, approximately 10% of them singletons. This TCR was recovered from a human donor who donated a stem cell graft to a child with acute lymphoblastic leukemia. The chain recombines TRBV20-1 with TRBJ2-7; 9 nucleotides agree with TRBD2. Sequencing used PBMCs from the stem cell graft donor, obtained from the stem cell graft. Here the CDR3 reads CSAPILAGPSYEQYF. CDR3 nucleotide sequence: TGCAGTGCCCCTATTCTAGCGGGGCCCTCCTACGAGCAGTACTTC.